The 26 T cell receptor beta chains below all came from one sample that was sequenced in a study of shared clonotypes between healthy human individuals. Only in-frame clones appear in the TCRdb table, and some are missing; sequencing was by immunoSEQ multiplex PCR. The sample lists about 520,000 clones; around 80% were seen once. The specimen was PBMCs. Source of these receptors: a woman aged 40-49 years in good health. Some clones in this sample may be carry-over from other donors' samples.

On this clone: This likely came from a read error, as a far larger clone is one base away. V gene TRBV18 combines with J gene TRBJ2-7; 10 positions agree with TRBD1. The V segment lost 3 bases and the J segment 9 bases; nucleotides outside the gene matches: 11. The CDR3 sequence is 15 residues long. Germline V gives CDR1 KGHSH, CDR2 LQKENI. CDR3 DNA: TGTGCCAGCTCACCCACCAGGACAGGGGGGACCGGGCAGTACTTC. It is translated as CASSPTRTGGTGQYF.

There are a few counts of this clone. The chain employs TRBV11-2 and TRBJ1-2; D might be TRBD1 (6 bases). Germline CDR1 is SGHAT and CDR2 is FQNNGV. Trimming took 3 bases from V and 2 from J, leaving 13 bases between them. CDR3 size: 15 residues. CDR3 amino acids: CASSLDTGYNYGYTF. The CDR3 DNA follows: TGTGCCAGCAGCTTGGACACAGGGTACAACTATGGCTACACCTTC.

This chain connects TRBV18 to TRBJ2-5; TRBD2 matches 9 bases. The CDR3 contains 15 residues. The V segment lost 6 bases and the J segment 2 bases; nucleotides outside the gene matches: 7. Germline CDR1 and CDR2: KGHSH and LQKENI. The CDR3 here is CASSPETSGQETQYF. CDR3 coding DNA: TGTGCCAGCTCCCCAGAGACTAGCGGACAAGAGACCCAGTACTTC.

The V and J genes are TRBV30 and TRBJ2-7; TRBD2 matches at 10 bases. Losses at the gene ends were 1 base for V and 4 bases for J; bases not matched to a gene: 7. The CDR3 runs to 15 residues. Germline V CDR1 and CDR2: GTSNPN, SVGIG (reference sequence). Written as DNA, the CDR3 is TGTGCCTGGAGTGATGGAGCGGGAGGGGTGTACGAGCAGTACTTC. This codes for CAWSDGAGGVYEQYF. Full variable domain (outside the CDR3, taken from reference TRBV30 and TRBJ2-7): SQTIHQWPATLVQPVGSPLSLECTVEGTSNPNLYWYRQAAGRGLQLLFYSVGIGQISSEVPQNLSASRPQDRQFILSSKKLLLSDSGFYLCAWSDGAGGVYEQYFGPGTRLTVT.

This clone has a handful of counts. The chain is built from TRBV30 and TRBJ1-1; no reliable D call. Trimming stripped 4 bases from V and 2 bases from J, with 8 bases between. The CDR3 runs to 12 residues. CDR1 is GTSNPN and CDR2 is SVGIG in the germline V gene (reference sequence). The CDR3 nucleotides are TGTGCCTGGACCAGAAGTAACACTGAAGCTTTCTTT. Protein product: CAWTRSNTEAFF.

The chain links TRBV28 to TRBJ2-1; D unclear. With 2 bases removed from V and 6 bases from J, the gap between germline ends came to 11 bases. CDR3 length equals 14 residues. CDR1 and CDR2 from the germline V gene are MDHEN and SYDVKM. The CDR3 here is CASSLGLGRNEQFF. The CDR3 DNA is TGTGCCAGCAGTTTAGGGCTCGGCCGCAATGAGCAGTTCTTC.

The chain links TRBV29-1 to TRBJ1-1; D call uncertain. CDR1 is SQVTM and CDR2 is ANQGSEA in the germline V gene. The CDR3 runs 14 residues. V shed 4 bases and J shed 1 base, with 13 bases lying between them. As DNA, the CDR3 is TGCAGCGTTGCGGCCGAGTGGGCGAACACTGAAGCTTTCTTT. Translated: CSVAAEWANTEAFF.

As concerns this clone: This may be a read error, as it is one base from a much larger clone. Other nucleotide sequences in the sample specify the same CDR3. This chain links TRBV11-1 with TRBJ2-5; D possibly corresponds to TRBD2 (6 bases). The CDR3 consists of 15 residues. The germline gives CDR1 SGHAT, CDR2 FQDESV (reference sequence). The CDR3 sequence: CASSFRTAEGGTQYF. The CDR3 DNA reads TGCGCCAGCAGCTTCAGAACGGCGGAGGGCGGGACCCAGTACTTC.

J is TRBJ1-5 and V is TRBV6-5; 8 nucleotides match TRBD1. Trimming removed 6 bases from V and 6 bases from J; junction bases left unmatched: 10. Germline CDR1 is MNHEY and CDR2 is SVGAGI. This CDR3 has 15 residues. The CDR3 spells CASSSRQGIGQPQHF. Here the CDR3 DNA reads TGTGCCAGCAGCTCCAGACAGGGGATTGGTCAGCCCCAGCATTTT.

The J gene is TRBJ1-4, the V gene TRBV2; D gene uncertain. The CDR3 extends over 15 amino acids. The V end was cut by 4 bases, the J end by 1 base, with 10 bases between. Germline V gives CDR1 SNHLY, CDR2 FYNNEI. The CDR3 region is CASSGPQRTNEKLFF. CDR3 in DNA: TGTGCCAGCAGTGGGCCGCAACGAACTAATGAAAAACTGTTTTTT.

The chain recombines TRBV7-3 with TRBJ2-2; D ambiguous. This CDR3 contains 14 residues. Looked up from germline, CDR1 is SGHTA and CDR2 is FQGTGA. V lost 5 bases and J 7 bases, leaving 14 bases between the germline ends. CDR3 DNA sequence: TGTGCCAGCAGCGTGGGGTTTGGGATCGGGGAGCTGTTTTTT. Residues: CASSVGFGIGELFF.

The gene calls are TRBV14 and TRBJ2-2; 11 bases are a match to TRBD2. CDR1 is SGHDN and CDR2 is FVKESK in the germline V gene. After removal of 5 bases from V and 5 bases from J, the junction contained 4 bases not matched to a gene. The CDR3 has 15 residues. In DNA, the CDR3 is TGTGCCAGCAGCACCAGACTAGCGGGAACCGGGGAGCTGTTTTTT. Its protein is CASSTRLAGTGELFF.

The V and J genes are TRBV5-1 and TRBJ2-3; 10 bases fit TRBD2. Germline V CDR1 and CDR2: SGHRS, YFSETQ. V lost 3 bases to trimming and J lost 2 bases; unmatched junction nucleotides: 3. CDR3 size: 15 residues. CDR3 sequence reads: CASSWTSGTTDTQYF. Written as DNA, the CDR3 is TGCGCCAGCAGCTGGACTAGCGGAACCACAGATACGCAGTATTTT.

The chain carries TRBV7-6 and TRBJ1-2; unclear D gene. V lost 6 bases and J lost 8, with 19 bases in between. The CDR3 spans 14 residues. Germline lookup yields CDR1 SGHVS and CDR2 FNYEAQ. CDR3 coding DNA: TGTGCCAGCAGTCGCGGAGGGAGATTAGGAGGCTACACCTTC. Amino acid sequence: CASSRGGRLGGYTF.

The chain has TRBV2 and TRBJ1-4; a possible D gene is TRBD1 (5 bases). The CDR3 runs 16 residues. V was shortened by 0 bases and J by 7 bases, with 15 bases between the two germline ends. Per germline, CDR1 SNHLY and CDR2 FYNNEI. The CDR3 reads CASSEARRQWGEKLFF. CDR3 DNA: TGTGCCAGCAGTGAAGCGAGGAGACAGTGGGGTGAAAAACTGTTTTTT.

This clone came up once. This rearrangement joins TRBV4-1 to TRBJ2-7, with 9 bases identical to TRBD2. In germline, CDR1 is MGHRA, CDR2 YSYEKL. V dropped 1 base and J dropped 6; count of bases not matched to a gene: 7. The CDR3 extends over 15 amino acids. This chain's CDR3 is CASSQVASGVGEQYF. The CDR3 bases are TGCGCCAGCAGCCAAGTGGCTAGCGGGGTGGGCGAGCAGTACTTC.

The J gene is TRBJ1-2, the V gene TRBV7-2; D not certain. Germline CDR1 SGHTA, CDR2 FQGNSA. Trimming cost V 2 bases and J 4 bases, with 11 bases left between them. The CDR3 runs 14 residues. The CDR3 region is CASSLYGQRYGYTF. Written as DNA, the CDR3 is TGTGCCAGCAGCTTATATGGGCAGCGCTATGGCTACACCTTC.

The chain combines TRBV6-5 with TRBJ2-3; TRBD2 matches 7 bases. CDR3 length equals 16 residues. Germline V gene data show CDR1 as MNHEY and CDR2 as SVGAGI. The trim removed 2 bases at V and 3 bases at J, leaving 8 bases unmatched. CDR3 sequence reads: CASSYGGGLVTDTQYF. The CDR3 DNA reads as TGTGCCAGCAGTTACGGCGGTGGACTAGTTACAGATACGCAGTATTTT.

J is TRBJ2-3 and V is TRBV4-3, with TRBD2 matching 7 bases. Germline assignment: CDR1 LGHNA and CDR2 YSLEER. The CDR3 is 18 amino acids. V was pared by 0 bases and J by 0 bases, with 9 bases of the junction left unmatched. CDR3 amino acids: CASSQERNSGLSTDTQYF. CDR3 in DNA: TGCGCCAGCAGCCAAGAGAGGAATAGCGGGTTAAGCACAGATACGCAGTATTTT.

The rearrangement links TRBV11-2 to TRBJ1-5; no definite D call. Trimming left V 5 bases short and J 4 bases short, with 9 bases between. CDR1 SGHAT and CDR2 FQNNGV come from the germline V gene. The CDR3 runs to 13 residues. The CDR3 is CASSIQLNQPQHF. The CDR3, as DNA: TGTGCCAGCAGCATACAGCTTAATCAGCCCCAGCATTTT.

This chain links TRBV6-6 with TRBJ2-5; 7 positions agree with TRBD1. There are 14 residues in the CDR3. V gave up 4 bases and J gave up 2 bases; unmatched junction bases: 4. Germline loops: CDR1 MNHNY, CDR2 SVGAGI (reference sequence). In nucleotides, the CDR3 is TGTGCCAGCAGTTTAGACAGGGTTCAAGAGACCCAGTACTTC. This gives the protein CASSLDRVQETQYF.

This chain connects TRBV19 to TRBJ1-2; TRBD1 is a possible D gene (5 bases). The CDR3 consists of 14 residues. The germline V gene has CDR1 LNHDA and CDR2 SQIVND (reference sequence). Between the trimmed V and J ends, which lost 0 bases and 2 bases, there was a span of 7 bases. Here the CDR3 reads CASSIDRTNYGYTF. In DNA, the CDR3 is TGTGCCAGTAGTATAGATCGGACAAACTATGGCTACACCTTC.

V is TRBV27 and J is TRBJ2-7; D possibly matches TRBD1 or TRBD2 (5 bases each). Deletions cut 6 bases from V and 2 bases from J, with 14 bases between. The CDR3 sequence is 14 residues long. Germline V CDR1 and CDR2: MNHEY, SMNVEV (reference sequence). CDR3 residues: CASSPGPNPYEQYF. For the CDR3, the DNA is TGTGCCAGCAGCCCGGGACCTAACCCCTACGAGCAGTACTTC.

J is TRBJ1-4 and V is TRBV4-2, with D maybe TRBD1 (5 bases). Trimming stripped 0 bases from V and 7 bases from J, with 12 bases between. This CDR3 region has 15 residues. Per germline, CDR1 LGHNA and CDR2 YNFKEQ. The CDR3 bases are TGTGCCAGCAGCCAAGAGACAGTAGGGAGTGAAAAACTGTTTTTT. Its protein product is CASSQETVGSEKLFF.

CDR3 sequence: CASSSNTGPQHF. The CDR3 DNA sequence: TGTGCCAGCAGTTCGAACACGGGGCCCCAGCATTTT. The chain couples TRBV28 to TRBJ1-5, with D unresolved. The CDR3 sequence is 12 residues long. Germline V gives CDR1 MDHEN, CDR2 SYDVKM. V gave up 4 bases and J gave up 9 bases, with 10 bases separating them.

J is TRBJ1-4 and V is TRBV30; perhaps TRBD1 as D (5 bases). This CDR3 is built from 17 residues. Trimming stripped 4 bases from V and 2 bases from J, with 20 bases between. The germline V gene encodes CDR1 GTSNPN and CDR2 SVGIG (reference sequence). CDR3 protein: CAWIGQGQSRTNEKLFF. CDR3 DNA sequence: TGTGCCTGGATAGGGCAGGGTCAATCGCGGACTAATGAAAAACTGTTTTTT.